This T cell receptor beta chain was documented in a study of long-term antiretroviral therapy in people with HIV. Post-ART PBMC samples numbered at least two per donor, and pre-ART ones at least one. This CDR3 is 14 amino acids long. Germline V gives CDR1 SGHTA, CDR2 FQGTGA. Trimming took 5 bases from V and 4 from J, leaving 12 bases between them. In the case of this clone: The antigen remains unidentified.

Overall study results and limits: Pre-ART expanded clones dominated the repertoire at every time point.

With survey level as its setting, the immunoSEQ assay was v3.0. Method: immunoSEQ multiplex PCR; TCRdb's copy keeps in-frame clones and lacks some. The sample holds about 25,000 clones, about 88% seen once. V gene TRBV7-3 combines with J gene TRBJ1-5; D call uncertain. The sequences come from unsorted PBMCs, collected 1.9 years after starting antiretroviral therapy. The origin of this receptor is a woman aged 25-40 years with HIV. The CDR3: CASSPPSKNQPQHF. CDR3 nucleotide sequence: TGTGCCAGCAGCCCCCCTTCCAAAAATCAGCCCCAGCATTTT. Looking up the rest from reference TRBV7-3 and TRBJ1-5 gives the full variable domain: GAGVSQTPSNKVTEKGKYVELRCDPISGHTALYWYRQSLGQGPEFLIYFQGTGAADDSGLPNDRFFAVRPEGSVSTLKIQRTERGDSAVYLCASSPPSKNQPQHFGDGTRLSIL.